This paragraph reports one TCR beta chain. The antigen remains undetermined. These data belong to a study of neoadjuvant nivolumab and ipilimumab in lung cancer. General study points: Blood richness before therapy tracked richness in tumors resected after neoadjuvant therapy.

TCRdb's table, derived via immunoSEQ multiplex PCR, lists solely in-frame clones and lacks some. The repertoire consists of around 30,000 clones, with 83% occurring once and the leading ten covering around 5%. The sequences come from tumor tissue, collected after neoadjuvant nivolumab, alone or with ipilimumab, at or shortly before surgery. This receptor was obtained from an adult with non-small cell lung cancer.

CDR3 region: CASSLMAIPGETQYF. The DNA for the CDR3 is TGCGCCAGCAGCTTGATGGCTATCCCGGGAGAGACCCAGTACTTC. This rearrangement joins TRBV5-1 to TRBJ2-5; D is undetermined. This CDR3 has 15 residues. Germline V gives CDR1 SGHRS, CDR2 YFSETQ. V was shortened by 1 base and J by 4 bases, with 14 bases between the two germline ends.